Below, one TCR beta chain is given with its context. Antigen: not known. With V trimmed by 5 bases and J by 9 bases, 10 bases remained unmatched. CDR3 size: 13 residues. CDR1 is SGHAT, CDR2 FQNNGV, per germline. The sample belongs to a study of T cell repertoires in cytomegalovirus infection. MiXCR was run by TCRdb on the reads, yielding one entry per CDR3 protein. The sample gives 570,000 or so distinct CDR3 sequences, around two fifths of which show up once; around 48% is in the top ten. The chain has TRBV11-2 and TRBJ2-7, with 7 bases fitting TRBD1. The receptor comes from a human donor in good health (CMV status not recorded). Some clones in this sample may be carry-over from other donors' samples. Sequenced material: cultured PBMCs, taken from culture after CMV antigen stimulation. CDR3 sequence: CASSPDPRQGQYF. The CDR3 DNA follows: TGTGCCAGCAGCCCCGACCCTCGACAGGGGCAGTACTTC.